This T cell receptor (beta chain) came from a study of blood T cell repertoires in COVID-19. Overall study: The United States, Italy and Spain provided the acute and convalescent COVID-19 samples. PBMCs, B-cell-depleted T cells, or T cells provided the cDNA or gDNA that made up the material.

Looked up from germline, CDR1 is SGHTA and CDR2 is FQGNSA. The CDR3 has 15 amino acids. V lost 5 bases to trimming and J lost 11 bases; unmatched junction nucleotides: 8. Method: immunoSEQ multiplex PCR; TCRdb's copy keeps in-frame clones and lacks some. The sample has around 120,000 clones; more than 75% are singletons. This clonotype was sampled from a human donor in a cohort sampled during active COVID-19. Sequencing used peripheral blood. The chain is built from TRBV7-2 and TRBJ1-6; 11 nucleotides match TRBD1. This chain's CDR3 is CASSPGTGGWTPLHF. CDR3 DNA: TGTGCCAGCAGCCCTGGGACAGGGGGATGGACACCCCTCCACTTT.